What follows is one TCR beta chain and its context. Its specificity is unknown. This CDR3 region has 15 residues. Germline assignment: CDR1 MNHEY and CDR2 SVGAGI. Trimming cost V 0 bases and J 7 bases; bases outside gene matches: 6. This sample is drawn from a study of graft-versus-host responses after intestinal transplantation. Study context: Each of the recipients got a multivisceral, liver-intestinal, or isolated intestinal transplant. All recipients got anti-thymocyte globulin induction, then tacrolimus and steroids for approximately 3 years.

The repertoire was sequenced with immunoSEQ multiplex PCR; TCRdb's copy has only in-frame clones and lacks some. Seen here are some 31,000 clones, approximately 93% observed once, and the top ten hold around 0.72%. Study-level results: Researchers found peak circulating GvH clone levels linked to early post-transplant HvG declines. Those patients showing graft-donor T cell macrochimerism displayed high graft-versus-host to host-versus-graft clonal ratios in allografts.

The chain links TRBV6-5 to TRBJ2-1; 7 nucleotides line up with TRBD1. The clonotype comes from a human patient who received an intestinal transplant, so some T cells may come from the graft donor. The sample consisted of PBMCs, taken about 70 days after intestinal transplant. The CDR3 reads CASSYSYRGWNEQFF. CDR3 in DNA: TGTGCCAGCAGTTACTCCTACAGGGGTTGGAATGAGCAGTTCTTC.